This T cell receptor beta chain was captured in a study of radiotherapy plus CTLA-4 blockade in lung cancer. CDR1 is SGHNT, CDR2 YYREEE, per germline (reference sequence). The V gene lost 5 bases and the J gene lost 5 bases, with 19 bases spanning the gap. This CDR3 spans 15 amino acids. A word on this clone: Its specificity is unknown.

Clones were sequenced by immunoSEQ multiplex PCR, and TCRdb holds only the in-frame ones, with some missing. The sample shows 95,000 to 150,000 clones, 75% to 90% of them seen only once. Broader study findings: Per reports, early blood T cell clone dynamics, plus interferon-beta, forecast response most strongly.

The source is a human donor with non-small cell lung cancer that progressed on radiotherapy plus ipilimumab. V gene TRBV5-4 combines with J gene TRBJ2-5, with TRBD2 as a possible D gene (5 bases). Here the sequenced sample was peripheral blood, taken from a patient treated with radiotherapy plus ipilimumab. The CDR3 nucleotides read TGTGCCAGCAGTCGCGAGGCAGCGGCCTGGGAGACCCAGTACTTC. The encoded protein is CASSREAAAWETQYF.